Listed here are 5 T cell receptor beta chains from one sample, sequenced in a study of identical twins' blood T cells. MiXCR was run by TCRdb on the 5' RACE reads, yielding one entry per CDR3 protein. The repertoire has fewer than 450,000 distinct CDR3 sequences, roughly 28% of them found once; the top ten carry roughly 5.5%. Sequencing used PBMCs. The origin of the receptors is a woman aged 18 to 55 in good health.

About this clonotype itself: A junction boundary mismatches the germline segment, possibly from a read error. CDR3 residues: CASSLVAGNAEAFF. The CDR3, as DNA: TGTGCCAGCAGCTTAGTGGCAGGGAACGCTGAAGCTTTCTTT. The chain carries TRBV7-9 and TRBJ1-1; D possibly corresponds to TRBD1 (5 bases). The germline V gene has CDR1 SEHNR and CDR2 FQNEAQ (reference sequence). The CDR3 length is 14 residues.

The gene calls are TRBV2 and TRBJ2-7; D is uncertain. The V end lost 4 bases, the J end lost 11 bases, and 12 bases lay between the germline ends. From germline, CDR1 is SNHLY and CDR2 FYNNEI. The CDR3 is made up of 11 amino acids. The CDR3 coding sequence is TGTGCCAGCAGTGTCTTGAGCTCTGAGTACTTC. It encodes CASSVLSSEYF.

The chain employs TRBV3-1 and TRBJ2-1, with D uncertain. The germline CDR1 and CDR2 sequences are LGHDT and YNNKEL (reference sequence). This CDR3 contains 13 residues. Deletions cut 4 bases from V and 5 bases from J, with 9 bases between. The CDR3 DNA sequence: TGTGCCAGCAGCCGGTGGACCAACAATGAGCAGTTCTTC. Amino acid sequence: CASSRWTNNEQFF.

Remarks on this clonotype: A much larger clone lies a single base off, so this may be a read error. The rearrangement links TRBV6-1 to TRBJ1-5, with TRBD1 as a possible D gene (6 bases). The CDR3 is made up of 14 amino acids. CDR1 and CDR2 (germline): MNHNS, SASEGT. The CDR3, as DNA: TGTGCCAGCCTCGGCTTAGGGGGAAATCGGCCCCAGCATTTT. Translated, it gives CASLGLGGNRPQHF.

The CDR3 here is CSASTGGRGNQPQHF. CDR3 bases: TGCAGCGCCTCGACAGGGGGAAGGGGCAATCAGCCCCAGCATTTT. The V and J genes are TRBV29-1 and TRBJ1-5; TRBD1 matches at 9 bases. Germline CDR1 reads SQVTM; CDR2 reads ANQGSEA. Germline trimming cut 7 bases from V and 2 bases from J; bases unmatched to any gene: 9. This CDR3 is 15 amino acids long.